The T cell receptor (beta chain) under discussion was sequenced for a study of T cell repertoires in cytomegalovirus infection. Study-level information: CMV epitopes used comprised recently identified HLA-C-restricted ones and well-studied HLA-B-restricted ones. Shared public TCR beta signatures pointed to both CMV infection and a matching HLA type.

Concerning this clonotype itself: Its target is unknown.

From the reads, TCRdb called clonotypes with MiXCR, one entry per CDR3 protein. The table records under 500,000 distinct CDR3 sequences, more than 40% of them present only once. The germline V gene encodes CDR1 LNHDA and CDR2 SQIVND (reference sequence). The CDR3 consists of 16 residues. V gave up 5 bases and J gave up 2 bases; unmatched junction bases: 3. The source material was cultured PBMCs, sampled from culture after CMV antigen stimulation. This clonotype was sampled from a human donor in good health (CMV status not recorded). Some clones in this sample may be carry-over from other donors' samples. This chain connects TRBV19 to TRBJ2-1; 13 bases align to TRBD2. The CDR3 nucleotides read TGTGCCAGTAGTGGGGGGACTAGCGGGGCCTACAATGAGCAGTTCTTC. It translates to CASSGGTSGAYNEQFF.